This record looks at one TCR beta chain sequence and its context. The antigen this receptor binds is unknown. No much larger clone is present one base from it, and per-base qualities are unavailable. This sample is drawn from a study of cytotoxic CD8 clonotypes in ibrutinib-treated CLL (dated by TCRdb to the early 2020s). Regarding the research as a whole: The cohort was composed of around twelve relapsed/refractory and about 15 treatment-naive patients; IGHV unmutated status was identified in under 18 patients. All remission and progressive disease samples were collected while patients were still receiving ibrutinib. Of the 90 or so participants in the trial, about two dozen had longitudinal samples available. Cryopreserved peripheral blood mononuclear cells were collected at three points: before therapy, at response, and at either sustained remission or disease progression. Partial responses were observed in some 24 patients and complete responses in 2; after a median follow-up of 68 months, remission was maintained in around 14 patients and progression was observed in approximately 12. Response samples were taken after a median of roughly a year on treatment, ranging from roughly 6 to 36 months. Samples averaged roughly 260,000 productive templates and tens of thousands of productive rearrangements.

The germline V gene provides CDR1 SGDLS and CDR2 YYNGEE. The germline V and J ends show losses of 8 bases and 1 base respectively, and no gene match explains 5 bases of the junction. The CDR3 starts with the cysteine, ends with the phenylalanine, and has 16 residues. Only the CDR3 region is kept as DNA, spanning 48 bases read in frame from base 1. Each clonotype received, on average, around 9.6x coverage in deep resolution sequencing performed on a MiSeq, where the target depth lay between 1 in 1 million and 1 in 200,000 T cells. TCR beta libraries were generated with the immunoSEQ hsTCRB Kit. The authors processed their data as follows. Data were analyzed with ImmunoSEQ Data Assistant and ImmunoSEQ Analyzer, with V, D and J genes assigned per IMGT definitions. Clonality, which ranges from 0 to 1, was calculated as one minus the normalized Shannon entropy of productive rearrangement frequencies. Only overrepresented clonotypes making up at least 0.05% of the repertoire of each patient were included in the public clonotype analysis. Around 13 age-matched healthy donor repertoires from immuneACCESS were used as controls for clonality. The source is immuneACCESS, and TCRdb retained only in-frame sequences with V and J called. Part of the clones is not carried over; for the studies checked, unresolved V genes explain less than half of this, and the remainder is unexplained. The DNA was the basis for D and trimming; V, J and clone size are from that table. For this sample there are around 130,000 clones; under 90% appear just once. The ten largest account for roughly 3.3% of the sample.

On the study overall, not on this receptor specifically: Public clonotypes were found to be uncommon and were observed to contract or remain stable during treatment; the increase in clonality was shown to reflect expansion of private clonotypes at ibrutinib response. Lymph node repertoires were not examined, and the timing of sampling was not matched between patients in sustained remission and those whose disease progressed. Baseline clonality exceeded that of age-matched healthy donors and correlated strongly with circulating CD8+ T-cell counts. An increase in clonality was observed at ibrutinib response, with clonality remaining stable during sustained remission and falling back toward baseline at progression.

Reading the label with the study, this specimen's time point is: approximately 25 months on ibrutinib. For TCR beta library preparation, 2 to 2.5 micrograms of genomic DNA were isolated from cryopreserved PBMCs. Longitudinal blood samples from CLL patients receiving ibrutinib monotherapy were subjected to high-throughput TCR beta sequencing. The patients were enrolled in a single-center, open-label phase 2 trial of ibrutinib monotherapy. The chain links TRBV9 with TRBJ2-6, and 11 junctional nucleotides match TRBD1. The sequence came from a human donor with chronic lymphocytic leukemia. This material consisted of PBMCs, taken after 24 months of ibrutinib treatment. The encoded CDR3 is CASRTGGSSGANVLTF. Here is the DNA: TGTGCCAGTCGGACAGGGGGCTCTTCTGGGGCCAACGTCCTGACTTTC.